This T cell receptor beta chain appears in the sequencing data of a study of T-cell reconstitution after alpha-beta-depleted transplantation in children. Study findings and constraints: About two months after transplant, alpha-beta T cells reportedly came from several hundred expanded graft clones. At day 60, the high TCRbeta diversity found in some patients originated from recipient T cells and thymic progenitors that had survived.

The TCRbeta library was prepared with unique molecular identifiers. One entry per CDR3 protein results from TCRdb running MiXCR on the PCR reads. The sample yields about 200,000 distinct CDR3 sequences, about 7% seen once. This clonotype was recorded many times. Its antigen is currently unknown. Germline CDR1 reads SEHNR; CDR2 reads FQNEAQ (reference sequence). The V and J ends lost 4 bases and 6 bases respectively, with 10 bases between them. The CDR3 runs 13 residues. This TCR came from a boy between 2 and 10 years old with acute lymphoblastic leukemia, due to receive a stem cell transplant. The chain uses TRBV7-9 and TRBJ2-1; D may be TRBD1 or TRBD2 (6 bases each). The sequencing used PBMCs, collected before TCRalphabeta/CD19-depleted stem cell transplant. The chain's CDR3 is CASSSKGGNEQFF. The CDR3 DNA sequence: TGTGCCAGCAGCTCCAAGGGGGGCAATGAGCAGTTCTTC. The full variable domain, rest sourced from reference TRBV7-9 and TRBJ2-1, is DTGVSQNPRHKITKRGQNVTFRCDPISEHNRLYWYRQTLGQGPEFLTYFQNEAQLEKSRLLSDRFSAERPKGSFSTLEIQRTEQGDSAMYLCASSSKGGNEQFFGPGTRLTVL.